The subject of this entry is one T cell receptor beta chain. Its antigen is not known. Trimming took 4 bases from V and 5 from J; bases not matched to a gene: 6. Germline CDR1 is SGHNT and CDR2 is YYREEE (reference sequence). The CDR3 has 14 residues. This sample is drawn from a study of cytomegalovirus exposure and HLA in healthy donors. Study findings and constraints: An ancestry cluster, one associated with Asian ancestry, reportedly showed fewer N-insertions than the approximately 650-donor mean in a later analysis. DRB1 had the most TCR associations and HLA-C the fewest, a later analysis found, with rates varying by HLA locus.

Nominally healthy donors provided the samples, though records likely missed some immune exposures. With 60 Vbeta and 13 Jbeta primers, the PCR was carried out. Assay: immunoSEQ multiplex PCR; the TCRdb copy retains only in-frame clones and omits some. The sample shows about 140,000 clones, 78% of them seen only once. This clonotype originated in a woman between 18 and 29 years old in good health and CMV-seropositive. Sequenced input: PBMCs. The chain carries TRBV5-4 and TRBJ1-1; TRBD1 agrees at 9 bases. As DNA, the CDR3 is TGTGCCAGCAGCCCAACAGGGGGCGGTACTGAAGCTTTCTTT. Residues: CASSPTGGGTEAFF.